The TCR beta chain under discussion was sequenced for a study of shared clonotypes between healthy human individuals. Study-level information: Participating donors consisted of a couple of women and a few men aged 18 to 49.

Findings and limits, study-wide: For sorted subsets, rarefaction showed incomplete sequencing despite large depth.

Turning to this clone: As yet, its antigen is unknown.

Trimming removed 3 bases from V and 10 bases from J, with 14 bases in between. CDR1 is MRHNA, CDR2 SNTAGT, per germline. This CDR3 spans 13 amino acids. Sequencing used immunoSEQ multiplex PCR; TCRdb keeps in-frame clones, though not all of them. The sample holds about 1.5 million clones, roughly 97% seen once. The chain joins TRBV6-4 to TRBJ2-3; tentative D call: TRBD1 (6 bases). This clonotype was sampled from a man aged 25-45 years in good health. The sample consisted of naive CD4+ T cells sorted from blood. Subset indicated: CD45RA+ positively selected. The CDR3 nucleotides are TGTGCCAGCAGTGAATCCCGGGACACAGCGCAGTATTTT. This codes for CASSESRDTAQYF.